This T cell receptor beta chain is drawn from a study of blood T cell repertoires in COVID-19. Using immunoSEQ multiplex PCR, the repertoire was profiled, and TCRdb retains in-frame clones only, with some absent. The sample shows roughly 100,000 clones, 81% of them seen only once. This clone was seen once. The V and J ends lost 1 base and 7 bases respectively, with 5 bases between them. CDR3 length equals 12 residues. CDR1 and CDR2 from the germline V gene are SGHAT and FQNNGV. This chain connects TRBV11-2 to TRBJ2-4; tentatively, D is TRBD1 (5 bases). This clonotype was obtained from a man older than 75 with acute or convalescent COVID-19. Specimen: peripheral blood. The CDR3 DNA sequence: TGTGCCAGCAGCTTAGCAGGGAACATTCAGTACTTC. This codes for CASSLAGNIQYF.